This T cell receptor (beta chain) was recovered during a study of CD8 T cells in ankylosing spondylitis. Researchers built TCR beta libraries using quantitative 5'-RACE with molecular barcodes. Each CDR3 protein gets one entry after TCRdb re-called the 5' RACE reads with MiXCR. The table shows some 130,000 distinct CDR3 sequences, with 6% to 8% occurring only once. Whole-study results and caveats: What seemed typical of ankylosing spondylitis blood was a TCR beta motif built from eight highly homologous variants. Within matched ankylosing spondylitis synovial fluid, disease-linked clones were reportedly significantly enriched.

The V and J ends lost 2 bases and 3 bases respectively, with 16 bases between them. Germline CDR1 and CDR2: LGHNA and YNFKEQ. This CDR3 contains 16 residues. This clonotype showed up just a few times. The target antigen is unknown. Sequenced input: blood, either unsorted or a sorted T cell fraction (not recorded which). The rearrangement uses TRBV4-2 and TRBJ1-1; D might be TRBD1 (5 bases). The origin of this receptor is a female donor with ankylosing spondylitis or in good health (not recorded which). The CDR3 DNA sequence: TGTGCCAGCAGCCAACGGACCTTCATGGGGGACACTGAAGCTTTCTTT. Its translation is CASSQRTFMGDTEAFF.